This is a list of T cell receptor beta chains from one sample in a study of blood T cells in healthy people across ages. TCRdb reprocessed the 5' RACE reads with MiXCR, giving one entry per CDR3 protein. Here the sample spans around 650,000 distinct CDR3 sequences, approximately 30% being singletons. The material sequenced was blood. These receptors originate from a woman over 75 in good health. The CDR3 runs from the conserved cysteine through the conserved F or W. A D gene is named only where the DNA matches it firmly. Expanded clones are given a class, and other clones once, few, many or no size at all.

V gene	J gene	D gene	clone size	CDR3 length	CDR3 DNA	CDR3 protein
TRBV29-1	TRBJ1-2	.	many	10	TGCAGCGTGGGGGGCGATGGCTACACCTTC	CSVGGDGYTF
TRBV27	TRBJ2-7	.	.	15	TGTGCCAGCAGTTTTAGAGCGCCCACCTACAATGAGCAGTACTTC	CASSFRAPTYNEQYF
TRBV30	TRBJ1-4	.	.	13	TGTGCCGGACGGGTTGCAACTAATGAAAAACTGTTTTTT	CAGRVATNEKLFF
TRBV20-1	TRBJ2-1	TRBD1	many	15	TGCAGTGCGCATCCGGGACAGGGGTCCTACAATGAGCAGTTCTTC	CSAHPGQGSYNEQFF
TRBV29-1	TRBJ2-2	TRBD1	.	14	TGCAGCGCCCACGGGACAGCACTTACCGGGGAGCTGTTTTTT	CSAHGTALTGELFF
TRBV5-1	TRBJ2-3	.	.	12	TGCGCCAGCAACTCGGGGGTGGATACGCAGTATTTT	CASNSGVDTQYF
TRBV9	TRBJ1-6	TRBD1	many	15	TGTGCCAGCAGCGCGCGGCAGGGGGACCATTCACCCCTCCACTTT	CASSARQGDHSPLHF
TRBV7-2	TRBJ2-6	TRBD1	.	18	TGTGCCAGCAGCTTTTGGGGACAGGGGTACTCTGGGGCCAACGTCCTGACTTTC	CASSFWGQGYSGANVLTF
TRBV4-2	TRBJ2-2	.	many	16	TGTGCCAGCAGCCAAGAGGTTGCGGCTAGTAGCGGGGAGCTGTTTTTT	CASSQEVAASSGELFF
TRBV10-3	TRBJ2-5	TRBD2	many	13	TGTGCCATCAGACCGGGGGGGGGAGAGACCCAGTACTTC	CAIRPGGGETQYF
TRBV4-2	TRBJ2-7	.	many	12	TGTGCCAGCAGCCAAGAAATTGGAGAGCAGTACTTC	CASSQEIGEQYF
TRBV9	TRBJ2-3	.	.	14	TGTGCCGGCAGCGTAGATTCCAGCACAGATACGCAGTATTTT	CAGSVDSSTDTQYF
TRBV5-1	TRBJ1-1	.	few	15	TGCGCCAGCAGCTCCCCCCTCGGAATGAACACTGAAGCTTTCTTT	CASSSPLGMNTEAFF
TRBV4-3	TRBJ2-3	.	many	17	TGCGCCAGCAGCCAAGCTCCAAGGGGGGGCCGCACAGATACGCAGTATTTT	CASSQAPRGGRTDTQYF
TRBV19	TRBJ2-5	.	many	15	TGTGCCAGTAGTGAATGGACCTCCCCCGGTGAGACCCAGTACTTC	CASSEWTSPGETQYF
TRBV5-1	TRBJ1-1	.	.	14	TGCGCCAGCACCGACGGGTCGGGGAACACTGAAGCTTTCTTT	CASTDGSGNTEAFF
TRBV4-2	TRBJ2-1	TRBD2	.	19	TGTGCCAGCAGCCAAGACGGGACTAGCGGGGGAGTCTGGTGCAATGAGCAGTTCTTC	CASSQDGTSGGVWCNEQFF
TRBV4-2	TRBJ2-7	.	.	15	TGTGCCAGCAGCCAGGCTCAACAGGTAAGCTACGAGCAGTACTTC	CASSQAQQVSYEQYF
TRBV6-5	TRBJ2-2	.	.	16	TGTGCCAGCAAGCTGGACAGCGGAGCGAACACCGGGGAGCTGTTTTTT	CASKLDSGANTGELFF
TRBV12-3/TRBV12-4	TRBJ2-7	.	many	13	TGTGCCAGCAGTTTGGAGTTGGAGTACGAGCAGTACTTC	CASSLELEYEQYF
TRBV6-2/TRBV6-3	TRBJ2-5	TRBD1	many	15	TGTGCCAGCCTGGGGACAGGAGGAGGCCAAGAGACCCAGTACTTC	CASLGTGGGQETQYF
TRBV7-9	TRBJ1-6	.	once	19	TGTGCCAGCAGCACCGGGGGGATTGGACAGAGCTCCTATAATTCACCCCTCCACTTT	CASSTGGIGQSSYNSPLHF
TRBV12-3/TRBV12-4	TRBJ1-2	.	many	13	TGTGCCAGCAGTTATCAGGATAACTATGGCTACACCTTC	CASSYQDNYGYTF
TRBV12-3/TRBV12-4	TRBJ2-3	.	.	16	TGTGCCAGCACTCCCCGCGGGGGCGTAAAAATACATGTGCAGTATTTT	CASTPRGGVKIHVQYF
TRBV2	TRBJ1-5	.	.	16	TGTGCCAGCAGTGATGGTGTGGGGGCTGGCAATCAGCCCCAGCATTTT	CASSDGVGAGNQPQHF
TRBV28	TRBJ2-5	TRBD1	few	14	TGTGCCAGCAGTTCGACAGGGGACCAAGAGACCCAGTACTTC	CASSSTGDQETQYF
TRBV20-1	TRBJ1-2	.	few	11	TGCAGTGCCGCAGAGGGCTATGGCTACACCTTC	CSAAEGYGYTF
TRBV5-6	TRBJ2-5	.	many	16	TGTGCCAGCTTGTTGGGTTTAAGGGAGGAGGTCGAGACCCAGTACTTC	CASLLGLREEVETQYF